The clone carrying this T cell receptor beta chain is a singleton in its sample. This sample is drawn from a study of blood T cell repertoires in COVID-19. Turning to the study itself: Both acute and convalescent COVID-19 samples were obtained from the United States, Italy and Spain. The cDNA or gDNA used as material had been derived from T cells, B-cell-depleted T cells, or PBMCs.

Per the original data handling: Estimation of nucleated cell counts was performed using reference gene primer amplification. Generated by immunoSEQ multiplex PCR, the TCRdb table keeps only in-frame clones and is missing some. That table is the source of V, J and clone size, and D and trimming were worked out from the DNA. The table has around 110,000 clones, approximately 80% seen once; the top ten hold 11% to 15%. This CDR3 contains 17 residues. Germline-derived CDR1 and CDR2 are SGHRS and YFSETQ. After removal of 4 bases from V and 2 bases from J, the junction contained 12 bases not matched to a gene.

The chain joins TRBV5-1 to TRBJ1-3; 7 nucleotides match TRBD1. Sequenced input: peripheral blood. This sequence was found in a woman in her fifties or sixties with acute or convalescent COVID-19. The DNA for the CDR3 is TGCGCCAGCAGCCCCACCATGGCAGGGGGGCCTGGAAACACCATATATTTT. Translation: CASSPTMAGGPGNTIYF.